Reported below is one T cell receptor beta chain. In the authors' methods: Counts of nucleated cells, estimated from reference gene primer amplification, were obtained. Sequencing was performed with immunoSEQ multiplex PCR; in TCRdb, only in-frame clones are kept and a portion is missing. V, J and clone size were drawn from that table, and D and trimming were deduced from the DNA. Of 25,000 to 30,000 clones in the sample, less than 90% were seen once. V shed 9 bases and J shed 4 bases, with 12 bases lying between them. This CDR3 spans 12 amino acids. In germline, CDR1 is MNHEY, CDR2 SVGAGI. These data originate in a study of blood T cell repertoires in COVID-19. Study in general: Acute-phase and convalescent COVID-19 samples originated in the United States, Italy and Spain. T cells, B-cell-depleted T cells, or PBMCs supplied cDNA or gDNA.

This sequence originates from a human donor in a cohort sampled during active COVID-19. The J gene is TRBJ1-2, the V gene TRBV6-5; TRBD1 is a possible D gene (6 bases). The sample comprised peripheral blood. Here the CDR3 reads CASTLTGYGYTF. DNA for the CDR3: TGTGCCAGTACATTGACAGGCTATGGCTACACCTTC.